Following are 10 T cell receptor beta chains from one sample sequenced in a study of OX40 agonist ivuxolimab in advanced cancers. Clones were sequenced by immunoSEQ multiplex PCR, and TCRdb holds only the in-frame ones, with some missing. The table records approximately 30,000 clones, about nine tenths of them present only once. Source: CD4+ or CD8+ T cells sorted from blood, taken in a trial of the OX40 agonist ivuxolimab. The receptors derive from an adult with an advanced solid tumor such as melanoma, head and neck, liver or kidney cancer.

This clone was observed a single time. V usage is TRBV7-9 and J usage is TRBJ2-7; D not resolved. CDR1 and CDR2 (germline): SEHNR, FQNEAQ (reference sequence). V was clipped by 4 bases and J by 6 bases, with 4 bases between them. The CDR3 contains 10 residues. The CDR3 sequence: CASSSFEQYF. CDR3 coding DNA: TGTGCCAGCAGCTCTTTCGAGCAGTACTTC.

The rearrangement links TRBV4-2 to TRBJ2-1; 9 nucleotides match TRBD1. This CDR3 region has 17 residues. The junction had 10 bases not matched to a gene; V was cut back by 0 bases and J by 7 bases. Germline CDR1 LGHNA, CDR2 YNFKEQ. The CDR3 coding sequence is TGTGCCAGCAGCCAAGAATTGTGGACAGGGGTCTCGAATGAGCAGTTCTTC. It specifies CASSQELWTGVSNEQFF.

Many counts were recorded for this clone. The CDR3 loop is CASSVAWSSTYGYTF. The CDR3 coding sequence is TGTGCCAGCAGCGTAGCTTGGTCCTCCACCTATGGCTACACCTTC. The V and J genes are TRBV9 and TRBJ1-2; no definite D call. V was shortened by 0 bases and J by 4 bases, with 13 bases between the two germline ends. Germline V CDR1 and CDR2: SGDLS, YYNGEE. This CDR3 has 15 amino acids.

This clone appeared a single time. The V gene is TRBV7-9, the J gene TRBJ2-3; D not resolved. CDR3 length equals 13 residues. Between the trimmed V and J ends, which lost 8 bases and 1 base, there was a span of 10 bases. Germline V CDR1 and CDR2: SEHNR, FQNEAQ (reference sequence). The CDR3 nucleotides read TGTGCCAGCCGGGCCGCGGGCACAGATACGCAGTATTTT. Protein: CASRAAGTDTQYF.

This clone showed up just once. The chain uses TRBV27 and TRBJ2-1; a weak D match, TRBD2 (6 bases). This CDR3 contains 15 residues. Looked up from germline, CDR1 is MNHEY and CDR2 is SMNVEV (reference sequence). V lost 5 bases to trimming and J lost 0 bases, with 11 bases between them. The chain's CDR3 is CASSPGTLSYNEQFF. The CDR3 bases are TGTGCCAGCAGTCCCGGGACTCTCTCCTACAATGAGCAGTTCTTC.

The chain joins TRBV7-8 to TRBJ2-1; D gene ambiguous. From germline, CDR1 is SGHVS and CDR2 FQNEAQ. The CDR3 length is 12 residues. V was cut by 3 bases and J by 3 bases, with 3 bases left in between. CDR3 amino acids: CASSFVYNEQFF. CDR3 DNA sequence: TGTGCCAGCAGCTTCGTCTACAATGAGCAGTTCTTC.

About this clone itself: Other DNA sequences in the same sample also yield this CDR3. The chain links TRBV4-3 to TRBJ2-7; no firm D call. Germline-derived CDR1 and CDR2 are LGHNA and YSLEER. The CDR3 has 14 amino acids. V was pared by 0 bases and J by 4 bases, with 10 bases between. DNA of the CDR3: TGCGCCAGCAGCCAAGATCGAGGATTTTACGAGCAGTACTTC. Translated, it gives CASSQDRGFYEQYF.

This chain connects TRBV6-6 to TRBJ2-7, with D perhaps matching TRBD2 (6 bases). Germline assignment: CDR1 MNHNY and CDR2 SVGAGI (reference sequence). This CDR3 is 15 amino acids long. Trimming stripped 0 bases from V and 2 bases from J, with 11 bases between. In DNA form, the CDR3 reads TGTGCCAGCAGTTACTCGGAGGGAACACCCTACGAGCAGTACTTC. Translated: CASSYSEGTPYEQYF.

The V call is TRBV4-3, the J call TRBJ2-4; 7 nucleotides align to TRBD1. Trimming took 0 bases from V and 0 from J; bases not matched to a gene: 11. Germline-derived CDR1 and CDR2 are LGHNA and YSLEER. This CDR3 contains 19 residues. In DNA, the CDR3 is TGCGCCAGCAGCCAAGATGGGGATAGGACAGGACCAGCCAAAAACATTCAGTACTTC. It specifies CASSQDGDRTGPAKNIQYF.

The V and J genes are TRBV7-6 and TRBJ2-1; D remains ambiguous. Trimming left V 1 base short and J 4 bases short, with 5 bases between. CDR3 length: 13 residues. The germline CDR1 and CDR2 sequences are SGHVS and FNYEAQ. CDR3 DNA sequence: TGTGCCAGCAGCTTAGGGCGGTACAATGAGCAGTTCTTC. The encoded protein is CASSLGRYNEQFF.